The 16 T cell receptor beta chains below were found in one sample sequenced in a study of blood T cells in healthy people across ages. With a J-beta primer mix and a sample-barcoded 5' primer, a second PCR ran about 7 to 12 cycles. MiXCR, applied by TCRdb to the 5' RACE reads, yields one record per CDR3 protein. Of some 800,000 distinct CDR3 sequences listed, around 25% are singletons. This same sample was also part of a study on T cells of mothers and their children.

The sequenced sample consisted of blood. The receptors shown here come from a boy between 10 and 17 years old in good health.

This rearrangement joins TRBV28 to TRBJ2-5; D gene ambiguous. In germline, CDR1 is MDHEN, CDR2 SYDVKM. Trimming left V 3 bases short and J 0 bases short, with 8 bases between. The CDR3 extends over 14 amino acids. The CDR3 region has the DNA TGTGCCAGCAGTTTGACGGTGTACCAAGAGACCCAGTACTTC. This encodes CASSLTVYQETQYF. Supplemented by reference TRBV28 and TRBJ2-5, the full variable domain reads DVKVTQSSRYLVKRTGEKVFLECVQDMDHENMFWYRQDPGLGLRLIYFSYDVKMKEKGDIPEGYSVSREKKERFSLILESASTNQTSMYLCASSLTVYQETQYFGPGTRLLVL.

This clonotype was observed a few times. V is TRBV15 and J is TRBJ1-1; 9 nucleotides line up with TRBD1. The CDR3 runs 15 residues. Germline CDR1 LNHNV, CDR2 YYDKDF (reference sequence). The J segment lost 0 bases and the V segment lost 5 bases, leaving 4 bases of the junction unmatched. CDR3 region: CATSGDRALNTEAFF. The CDR3 DNA follows: TGTGCCACCAGCGGGGACAGGGCCCTGAACACTGAAGCTTTCTTT.

This chain joins TRBV29-1 and TRBJ2-5, with a possible D match to TRBD2 (5 bases). The end of the DNA aligns better with TRBJ2-7, so the J call may be wrong. CDR1 is SQVTM, CDR2 ANQGSEA, per germline. The CDR3 consists of 14 residues. The CDR3 region has the DNA TGCAGCGTTGAATTTCCCGGGTCGGGATACGAGCAGTACTTC. Its protein is CSVEFPGSGYEQYF.

This clonotype was detected only a few times. The rearrangement links TRBV5-1 to TRBJ2-5, with D unresolved. The CDR3 contains 13 residues. Germline V gene sequence: CDR1 SGHRS, CDR2 YFSETQ. V was shortened by 8 bases and J by 2 bases, with 13 bases between the two germline ends. The CDR3 sequence: CASRTLLQETQYF. The CDR3 DNA is TGCGCCAGTCGGACCTTATTACAAGAGACCCAGTACTTC.

In its sample, this clonotype was seen a few times. The V call is TRBV20-1, the J call TRBJ1-6; weak D call: TRBD1 (6 bases). CDR3 length: 15 amino acids. Germline V gene sequence: CDR1 DFQATT, CDR2 SNEGSKA (reference sequence). V was cut by 2 bases and J by 6 bases, with 14 bases left in between. The CDR3 DNA follows: TGCAGTGCTAGAATAAATCGACAGGCTAATTCACCCCTCCACTTT. Translation: CSARINRQANSPLHF.

The chain is built from TRBV4-1 and TRBJ1-4; the D gene is possibly TRBD1 (6 bases). The germline CDR1 and CDR2 sequences are MGHRA and YSYEKL. Trimming took off 7 bases at V and 3 bases at J, with 18 bases between the two ends. This CDR3 spans 16 amino acids. The DNA for the CDR3 is TGCGCCAGCACCACCGTCCGGGGGCATCCTAATGAAAAACTGTTTTTT. Translation gives CASTTVRGHPNEKLFF.

This clonotype was found a few times. V gene TRBV7-2 combines with J gene TRBJ2-5; 8 bases align to TRBD1. V gave up 5 bases and J gave up 5 bases; unmatched junction bases: 10. In germline, CDR1 is SGHTA, CDR2 FQGNSA. The length of the CDR3 is 15 residues. The CDR3 DNA sequence: TGTGCCAGCAGCCTACCACAGGGGGATTGGGAGACCCAGTACTTC. Its translation is CASSLPQGDWETQYF.

This clonotype was picked up a small number of times. The genes are TRBV5-1 and TRBJ1-4; 7 nucleotides align to TRBD1. Per germline, CDR1 SGHRS and CDR2 YFSETQ. CDR3 length equals 16 residues. The ends lost 3 bases at V and 0 bases at J; junction bases unmatched: 5. CDR3 sequence reads: CASSSGGRATNEKLFF. DNA for the CDR3: TGCGCCAGCAGCTCAGGGGGACGGGCAACTAATGAAAAACTGTTTTTT.

This chain joins TRBV19 and TRBJ1-2; 9 bases map to TRBD1. CDR1 is LNHDA, CDR2 SQIVND, per germline (reference sequence). There are 12 residues in the CDR3. Trimming took 7 bases from V and 4 from J; bases not matched to a gene: 1. The DNA of the CDR3 is TGTGCCAGTAAGGGACAGGGCTATGGCTACACCTTC. Protein product: CASKGQGYGYTF.

This chain connects TRBV11-2 to TRBJ1-5, with D unclear. CDR1 and CDR2 from the germline V gene are SGHAT and FQNNGV. V was cut by 0 bases and J by 3 bases, with 9 bases left in between. The CDR3 runs 15 residues. Here the CDR3 DNA reads TGTGCCAGCAGCTTAGATTCGGAGTCCAATCAGCCCCAGCATTTT. It encodes CASSLDSESNQPQHF. The full variable domain, its missing parts supplied by reference TRBV11-2 and TRBJ1-5, is EAGVAQSPRYKIIEKRQSVAFWCNPISGHATLYWYQQILGQGPKLLIQFQNNGVVDDSQLPKDRFSAERLKGVDSTLKIQPAKLEDSAVYLCASSLDSESNQPQHFGDGTRLSIL.

A single count supports this clonotype. This chain uses TRBV10-3 with TRBJ2-4; D gene uncertain. The germline gives CDR1 ENHRY, CDR2 SYGVKD. The V end lost 3 bases, the J end lost 0 bases, and 6 bases lay between the germline ends. The CDR3 spans 14 residues. The CDR3: CAISDPLAKNIQYF. In DNA form, the CDR3 reads TGTGCCATCAGTGATCCCTTAGCCAAAAACATTCAGTACTTC.

CDR3 sequence reads: CASSQEGPGELFF. CDR3 nucleotide sequence: TGCGCCAGCAGCCAAGAGGGCCCGGGGGAGCTGTTTTTT. This chain connects TRBV4-3 to TRBJ2-2; D remains unclear. Germline CDR1 LGHNA, CDR2 YSLEER. The CDR3 is 13 residues long. V gave up 0 bases and J gave up 8 bases, with 7 bases separating them.

This clonotype was picked up a small number of times. This chain joins TRBV12-3 or TRBV12-4 and TRBJ1-1, with D unresolved. Trimming removed 3 bases from V and 0 bases from J, with 8 bases in between. The CDR3 has 14 amino acids. The CDR3 region has the DNA TGTGCCAGCAGTTTTTGGGGTTTGAACACTGAAGCTTTCTTT. Protein: CASSFWGLNTEAFF.

The chain has TRBV12-3 or TRBV12-4 and TRBJ2-3, with a possible D match to TRBD1 (7 bases). Trimming left V 5 bases short and J 5 bases short, with 17 bases between. The CDR3 length is 15 residues. The CDR3 bases are TGTGCCAGCAGTGCGGGACAGCAGCCTGGAGATACGCAGTATTTT. Protein: CASSAGQQPGDTQYF.

This clonotype was detected a few times. The genes are TRBV12-3 or TRBV12-4 and TRBJ2-5; no reliable D call. The CDR3 totals 12 residues. The V end was cut by 5 bases, the J end by 3 bases, with 7 bases between. In DNA form, the CDR3 reads TGTGCCAGCAGTCCCGACAAAGAGACCCAGTACTTC. Translated: CASSPDKETQYF.

There are a few counts of this clonotype. This chain joins TRBV28 and TRBJ2-7, with 8 bases lining up with TRBD1. The germline V gene encodes CDR1 MDHEN and CDR2 SYDVKM. V trimming: 7 bases; J trimming: 6 bases; junction bases outside the gene matches: 14. The CDR3 length is 15 residues. CDR3 in DNA: TGTGCCAGCACCACGCCCGGGACAGGATTATCCGAGCAGTACTTC. Its protein product is CASTTPGTGLSEQYF.